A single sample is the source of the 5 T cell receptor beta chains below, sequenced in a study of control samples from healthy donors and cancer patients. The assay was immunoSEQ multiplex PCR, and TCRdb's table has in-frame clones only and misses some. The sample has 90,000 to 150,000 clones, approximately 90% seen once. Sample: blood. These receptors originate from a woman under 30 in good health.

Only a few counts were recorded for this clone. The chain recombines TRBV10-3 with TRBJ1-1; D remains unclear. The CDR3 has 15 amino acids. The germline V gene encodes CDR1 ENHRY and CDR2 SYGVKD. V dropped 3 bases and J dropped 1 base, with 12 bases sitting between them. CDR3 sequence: CAISDSGPSNTEAFF. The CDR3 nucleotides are TGTGCCATCAGTGATAGTGGACCCTCGAACACTGAAGCTTTCTTT.

CDR3 region: CASSLTSGRYREQYF. The CDR3 DNA reads TGTGCCAGCAGTTTAACTAGCGGGAGGTATCGCGAGCAGTACTTC. The J gene is TRBJ2-7, the V gene TRBV27; 12 bases are shared with TRBD2. There are 15 residues in the CDR3. CDR1 is MNHEY and CDR2 is SMNVEV in the germline V gene (reference sequence). V lost 2 bases and J lost 6; bases outside the gene matches: 5.

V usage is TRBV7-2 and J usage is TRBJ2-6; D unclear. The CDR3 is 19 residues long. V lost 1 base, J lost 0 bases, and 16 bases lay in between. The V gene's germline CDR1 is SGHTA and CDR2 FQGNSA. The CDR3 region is CASSLDPLVARSGANVLTF. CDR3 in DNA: TGTGCCAGCAGCTTAGACCCCCTCGTCGCCCGCTCTGGGGCCAACGTCCTGACTTTC.

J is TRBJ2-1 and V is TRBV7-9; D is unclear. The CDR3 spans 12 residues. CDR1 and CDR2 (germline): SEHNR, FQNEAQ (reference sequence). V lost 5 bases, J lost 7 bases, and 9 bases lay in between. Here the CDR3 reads CASSPNRNEQFF. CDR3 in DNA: TGTGCCAGCAGCCCCAATCGGAATGAGCAGTTCTTC.

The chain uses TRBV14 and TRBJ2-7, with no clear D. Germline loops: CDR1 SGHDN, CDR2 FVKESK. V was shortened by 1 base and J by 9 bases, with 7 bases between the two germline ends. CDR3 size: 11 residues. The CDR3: CASSQGGGQYF. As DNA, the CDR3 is TGTGCCAGCAGCCAAGGTGGTGGGCAGTACTTC.